The 13 T cell receptor beta chains below all came from one sample that was sequenced in a study of blood T cells in healthy people across ages. Through a sample-barcoded 5' primer and a J-beta primer mix, a second PCR was run for roughly 6 to 11 cycles. TCRdb re-called the 5' RACE reads with MiXCR, one entry per CDR3 protein. The table lists 800,000 to 1,300,000 distinct CDR3 sequences, under 30% of them singletons, with 0.75% in the top ten. These data are also associated with another study on T cells of mothers and their children.

Sequencing was done on a sample of blood. Receptors were obtained from a girl between 2 and 10 years old in good health.

The chain uses TRBV20-1 and TRBJ2-7; the D gene could be TRBD1 or TRBD2 (6 bases each). Trimming took off 3 bases at V and 0 bases at J, with 15 bases between the two ends. CDR3 length: 15 residues. CDR1 is DFQATT and CDR2 is SNEGSKA in the germline V gene (reference sequence). The CDR3 region is CSARDSGGPSYEQYF. The CDR3 DNA sequence: TGCAGTGCTAGGGATAGTGGGGGGCCCTCCTACGAGCAGTACTTC.

The CDR3 reads CSVLLRTRGTQYF. The CDR3 DNA reads as TGCAGCGTTCTCCTGAGGACGAGAGGGACCCAGTACTTC. The J gene is TRBJ2-5, the V gene TRBV29-1; unclear D gene. The V end lost 5 bases, the J end lost 7 bases, and 17 bases lay between the germline ends. CDR1 and CDR2 from the germline V gene are SQVTM and ANQGSEA. The CDR3 has 13 amino acids. Variable domain in full (rest from reference TRBV29-1 and TRBJ2-5): SAVISQKPSRDICQRGTSLTIQCQVDSQVTMMFWYRQQPGQSLTLIATANQGSEATYESGFVIDKFPISRPNLTFSTLTVSNMSPEDSSIYLCSVLLRTRGTQYFGPGTRLLVL.

This chain joins TRBV27 and TRBJ2-7, with D tentatively TRBD2 (5 bases). Per the germline V gene, CDR1 is MNHEY and CDR2 is SMNVEV (reference sequence). CDR3 length equals 13 residues. V lost 5 bases, J lost 5 bases, and 13 bases lay in between. The DNA of the CDR3 is TGTGCCAGCAGTGGACTTCTCGATGACGAGCAGTACTTC. This sequence encodes CASSGLLDDEQYF.

Only a few counts were recorded for this clonotype. The rearrangement links TRBV13 to TRBJ1-4, with a tentative D call TRBD1 (5 bases). There are 11 residues in the CDR3. With 8 bases removed from V and 8 bases from J, the gap between germline ends came to 9 bases. Germline V CDR1 and CDR2: PRHDT, FYEKMQ (reference sequence). The CDR3 DNA reads TGTGCCAGCGGGGGTCCCGAAAAACTGTTTTTT. Amino acid sequence: CASGGPEKLFF.

The chain recombines TRBV12-3 or TRBV12-4 with TRBJ2-6, with 7 bases aligning to TRBD2. This CDR3 is 15 amino acids long. The trim removed 6 bases at V and 1 base at J, leaving 3 bases unmatched. CDR3 protein: CASRERGSGANVLTF. The CDR3 DNA sequence: TGTGCCAGCAGAGAGCGGGGATCTGGGGCCAACGTCCTGACTTTC.

In this sample, this clonotype turned up a few times. This chain links TRBV25-1 with TRBJ2-7; 7 bases are a match to TRBD2. The V gene end was trimmed by 6 bases and the J gene end by 2 bases; junction bases not matched to a gene: 7. Germline values: CDR1 MGHDK, CDR2 SYGVNS. The CDR3 is 14 residues long. The DNA for the CDR3 is TGTGCCAGCAGCATGGGGGGGTCTCCCTACGAGCAGTACTTC. Protein sequence: CASSMGGSPYEQYF.

This clonotype was counted between two and nine times. V and J are TRBV20-1 and TRBJ2-7; either TRBD1 or TRBD2 may fit D (5 bases each). Trimming shortened V by 5 bases and J by 7 bases, and 18 bases separated the two germline ends. There are 13 residues in the CDR3. Germline V gives CDR1 DFQATT, CDR2 SNEGSKA (reference sequence). The CDR3 DNA reads as TGCAGTGCTGAAACTCCAGGGTCGGGAGAGCAGTACTTC. Encoded protein: CSAETPGSGEQYF.

The gene calls are TRBV7-6 and TRBJ2-5, with D tentatively TRBD1 (5 bases). This CDR3 has 14 amino acids. The germline V gene has CDR1 SGHVS and CDR2 FNYEAQ. V lost 5 bases and J 0 bases, leaving 10 bases between the germline ends. CDR3 bases: TGTGCCAGCAGCCAACAGGCGAACCAAGAGACCCAGTACTTC. Translation: CASSQQANQETQYF.

This clonotype was recorded a few times. The chain uses TRBV6-2 or TRBV6-3 and TRBJ2-1; TRBD2 agrees at 9 bases. Per germline, CDR1 MNHEY and CDR2 SVGEGT. V was pared by 4 bases and J by 5 bases, with 12 bases of the junction left unmatched. The CDR3 is made up of 17 amino acids. CDR3 protein: CASSWNPLAGVDNEQFF. The CDR3 DNA follows: TGTGCCAGCAGTTGGAACCCCTTAGCGGGAGTTGACAATGAGCAGTTCTTC.

The V and J genes are TRBV20-1 and TRBJ2-6; D not resolved. The V gene's germline CDR1 is DFQATT and CDR2 SNEGSKA (reference sequence). The ends were cut back, 3 bases at V and 4 bases at J, with 19 bases in the middle. The CDR3 runs 17 residues. Here the CDR3 reads CSASFPSYSAGANVLTF. As DNA, the CDR3 is TGCAGTGCTAGTTTCCCCTCTTACTCGGCCGGGGCCAACGTCCTGACTTTC.

The gene calls are TRBV11-3 and TRBJ2-7, with 8 bases matching TRBD1. Germline CDR1 and CDR2: SGHNT and YENEEA. The CDR3 runs to 14 residues. Losses at the gene ends were 4 bases for V and 7 bases for J; bases not matched to a gene: 9. The CDR3 DNA reads as TGTGCCAGCAGCTACGGACAGGGAAGAGAAGAGCAGTACTTC. Translating gives CASSYGQGREEQYF.

The J gene is TRBJ2-1, the V gene TRBV4-2; D may be TRBD1 (6 bases). Germline loops: CDR1 LGHNA, CDR2 YNFKEQ. The CDR3 spans 21 residues. V lost 2 bases and J lost 1, with 27 bases in between. In DNA form, the CDR3 reads TGTGCCAGCAGCCAACAACCCAAAAGAACAGGGAGTATCGTTTCCTACAATGAGCAGTTCTTC. Its translation: CASSQQPKRTGSIVSYNEQFF.

This clonotype was picked up a small number of times. CDR3 protein: CASTPPDGYEQYF. The CDR3, as DNA: TGTGCCAGCACCCCACCGGACGGTTACGAGCAGTACTTC. The chain recombines TRBV5-5 with TRBJ2-1; D not resolved. The J call may be in error: the DNA end matches TRBJ2-7 better. CDR1 SGHKS and CDR2 YYEKEE come from the germline V gene (reference sequence). The CDR3 runs 13 residues.